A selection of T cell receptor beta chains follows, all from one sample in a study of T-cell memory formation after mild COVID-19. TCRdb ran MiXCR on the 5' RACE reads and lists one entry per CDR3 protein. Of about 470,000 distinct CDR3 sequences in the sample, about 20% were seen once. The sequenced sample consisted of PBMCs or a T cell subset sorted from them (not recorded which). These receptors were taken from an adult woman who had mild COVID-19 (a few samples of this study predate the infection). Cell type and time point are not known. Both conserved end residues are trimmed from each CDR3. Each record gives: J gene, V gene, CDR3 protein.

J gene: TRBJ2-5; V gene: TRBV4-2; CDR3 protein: ASSQDSFGQETQY
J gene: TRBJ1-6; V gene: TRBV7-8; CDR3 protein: ASGRAEDSPLH
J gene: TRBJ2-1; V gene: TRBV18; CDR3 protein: ASSPQWYEQF
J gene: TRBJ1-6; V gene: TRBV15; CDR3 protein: ATSRDTNSPLH
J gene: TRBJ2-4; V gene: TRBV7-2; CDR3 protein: ASSRDTTLGNIQY
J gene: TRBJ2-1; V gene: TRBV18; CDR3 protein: ASSPGTEFLQF
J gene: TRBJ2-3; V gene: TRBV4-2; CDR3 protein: ASSQGVLRREDTQY
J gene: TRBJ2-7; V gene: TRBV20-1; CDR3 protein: SARDLGQGAISYEQY
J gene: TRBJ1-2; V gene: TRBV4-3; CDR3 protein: ASSQGVILGGYT
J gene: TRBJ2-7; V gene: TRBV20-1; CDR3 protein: SAREAGRVEYEQY
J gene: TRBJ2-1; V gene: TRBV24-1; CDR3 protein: ATSDLGGTDNEQF
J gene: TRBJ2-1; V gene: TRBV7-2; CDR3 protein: ASSRDRFRDEQF
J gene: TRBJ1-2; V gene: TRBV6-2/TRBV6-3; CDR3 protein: ASSSDRVYGYT
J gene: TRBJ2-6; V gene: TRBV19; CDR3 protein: ASSSRNRNGANVLT
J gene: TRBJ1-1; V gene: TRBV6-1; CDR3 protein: ASSERDTRQGKAF
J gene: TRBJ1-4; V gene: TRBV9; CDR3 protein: ASSGRQANEKLF
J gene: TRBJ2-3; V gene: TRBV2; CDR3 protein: ASSGGTASTDTQY
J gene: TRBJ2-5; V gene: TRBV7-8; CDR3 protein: ASSLDLAGPLETQY
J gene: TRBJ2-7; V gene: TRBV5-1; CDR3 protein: ASSLGDNLYEQY
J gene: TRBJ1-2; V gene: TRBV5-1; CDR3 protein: ASSPGQGRANYGYT
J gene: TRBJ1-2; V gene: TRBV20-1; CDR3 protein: SATPRGALGGYT
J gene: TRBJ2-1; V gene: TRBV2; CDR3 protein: ASDLGLAGVGAYNEQF
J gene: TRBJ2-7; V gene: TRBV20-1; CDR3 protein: SASTPYEQY
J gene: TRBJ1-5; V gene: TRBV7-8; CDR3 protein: ASSSLMGQPQH
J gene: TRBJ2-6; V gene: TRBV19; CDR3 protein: ASSRFGSGANVLT
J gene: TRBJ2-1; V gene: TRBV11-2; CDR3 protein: ASSTWTSGNEQF
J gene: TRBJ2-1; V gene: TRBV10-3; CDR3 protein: AISQENYEQF
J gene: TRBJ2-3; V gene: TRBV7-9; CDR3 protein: ASSLSPGPEDTQY
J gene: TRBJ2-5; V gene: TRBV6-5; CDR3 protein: ASSYSGLAGAQETQY
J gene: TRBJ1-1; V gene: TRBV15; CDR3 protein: ATSSPPQGDTEAF
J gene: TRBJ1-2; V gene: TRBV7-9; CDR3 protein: ASSFGSLGYT
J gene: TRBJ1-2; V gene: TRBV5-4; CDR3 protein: ASTRPADGYT
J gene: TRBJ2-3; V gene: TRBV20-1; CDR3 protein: SARGSVADTQY
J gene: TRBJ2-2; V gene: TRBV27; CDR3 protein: ASTPLGVTGELF
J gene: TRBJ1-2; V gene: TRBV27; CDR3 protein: ASSPLKLSAYGYT
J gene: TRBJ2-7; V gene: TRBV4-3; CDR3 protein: ASSQDISLSYEQY
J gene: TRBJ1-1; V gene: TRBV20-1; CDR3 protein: SALPRDREVNTEAF
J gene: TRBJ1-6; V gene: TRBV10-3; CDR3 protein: AISDSRDSPLH
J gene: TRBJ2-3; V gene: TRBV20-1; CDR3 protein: SAETAAGDTQY
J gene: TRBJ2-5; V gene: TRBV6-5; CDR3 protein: ASSTGFGKETQY
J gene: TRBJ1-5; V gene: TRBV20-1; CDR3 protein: SARRRAGSNQPQH
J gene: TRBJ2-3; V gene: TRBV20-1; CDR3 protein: SARPGLAGLDYTQY
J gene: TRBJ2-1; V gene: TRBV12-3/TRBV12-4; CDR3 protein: ASNPETSGSKVEQF
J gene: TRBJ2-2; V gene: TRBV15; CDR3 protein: ATSGLAATGELF
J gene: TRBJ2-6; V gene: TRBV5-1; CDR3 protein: ASSRGTGAVSGANVLT
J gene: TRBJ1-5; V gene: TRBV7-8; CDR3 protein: ASSSSRGADQPQH
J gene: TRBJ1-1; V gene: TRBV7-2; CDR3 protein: ASSSGSRWRGTEAF
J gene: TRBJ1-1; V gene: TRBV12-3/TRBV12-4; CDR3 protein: ASSPMNTEAF
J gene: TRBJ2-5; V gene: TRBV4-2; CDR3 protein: ASSQGLAGETQY
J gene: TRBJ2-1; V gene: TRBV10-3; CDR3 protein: AISDRDREFEQF
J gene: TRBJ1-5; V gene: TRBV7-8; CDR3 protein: ASSLHGQGGQPQH
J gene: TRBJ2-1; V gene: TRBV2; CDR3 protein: ASNPSGGPYNEQF